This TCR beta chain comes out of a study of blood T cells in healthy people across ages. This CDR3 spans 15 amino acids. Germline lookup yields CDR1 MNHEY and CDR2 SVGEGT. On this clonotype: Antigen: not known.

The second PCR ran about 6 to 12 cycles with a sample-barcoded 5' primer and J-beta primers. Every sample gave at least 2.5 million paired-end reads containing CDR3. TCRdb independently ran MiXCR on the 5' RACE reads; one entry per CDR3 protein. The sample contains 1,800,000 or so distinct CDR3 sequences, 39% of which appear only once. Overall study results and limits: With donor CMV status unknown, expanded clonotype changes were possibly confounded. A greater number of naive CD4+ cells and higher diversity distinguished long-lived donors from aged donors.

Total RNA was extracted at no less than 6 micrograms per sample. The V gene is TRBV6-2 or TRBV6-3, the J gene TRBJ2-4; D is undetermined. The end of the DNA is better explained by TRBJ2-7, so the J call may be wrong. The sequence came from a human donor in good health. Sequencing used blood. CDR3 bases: TGTGCCAGCAGTTACTCGTCCCAGAGCCCCTACGAGCAGTACTTC. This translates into CASSYSSQSPYEQYF.